The rows below give T cell receptor beta chains drawn from one sample of a study of blood T cell repertoires in COVID-19. Using immunoSEQ multiplex PCR, the repertoire was profiled, and TCRdb retains in-frame clones only, with some absent. The data contain approximately 170,000 clones, 70% to 90% of them singletons. Sequencing was done on a sample of peripheral blood. The source of these receptors is a man older than 75 with COVID-19, enrolled during active disease. Both conserved end residues are part of each CDR3.

v_call cdr3_aa
TRBV28 CASSLAQINYGYTF
TRBV5-8 CASTSVITGTGREQYF
TRBV18 CASSPYSSTNEKLFF
TRBV28 CASSFPRGGANYNEQFF
TRBV6-1 CASSEGQGFSGNTIYF
TRBV6-5 CASSYSGQPNTEAFF
TRBV7-2 CASSSHRGGASNNEQFF
TRBV28 CASSLQPDLRYTF
TRBV29-1 CSVATDPGRVVTEAFF
TRBV19 CASSARQITHTEAFF
TRBV11-2 CASSENSGGTEAFF
TRBV7-2 CASSLRQGAAQPQHF
TRBV5-1 CASTSADTQYF
TRBV18 CASSPGRTETEAFF
TRBV5-6 CASSPGGRGHYEQYF
TRBV5-6 CASSSRGVLPLHF